The sequence of this TCR beta chain was determined in a study of OX40 agonist ivuxolimab in advanced cancers. Study observations and caveats: On average, CD8+ T cells had more expanded clones than CD4+.

The method was immunoSEQ multiplex PCR; TCRdb's version includes in-frame clones alone and lacks a portion of them. The sample shows roughly 77,000 clones, approximately 92% of them seen only once. To note about this clone: The antigen remains unidentified.

Samples were taken at baseline and on day 1 of cycles 4 and 7. The sequencing used CD4+ or CD8+ T cells sorted from blood, collected in a trial of the OX40 agonist ivuxolimab. The origin of this receptor is an adult with an advanced solid tumor such as melanoma, head and neck, liver or kidney cancer.

The CDR3 DNA sequence: TGTGCCAGCAGCTTGGGCCCTAGCGGGACCACAGATACGCAGTATTTT. The encoded protein is CASSLGPSGTTDTQYF. The V gene is TRBV7-6, the J gene TRBJ2-3, with 9 bases matching TRBD2. This CDR3 is built from 16 residues. V gave up 3 bases and J gave up 2 bases; unmatched junction bases: 6. Germline loops: CDR1 SGHVS, CDR2 FNYEAQ.